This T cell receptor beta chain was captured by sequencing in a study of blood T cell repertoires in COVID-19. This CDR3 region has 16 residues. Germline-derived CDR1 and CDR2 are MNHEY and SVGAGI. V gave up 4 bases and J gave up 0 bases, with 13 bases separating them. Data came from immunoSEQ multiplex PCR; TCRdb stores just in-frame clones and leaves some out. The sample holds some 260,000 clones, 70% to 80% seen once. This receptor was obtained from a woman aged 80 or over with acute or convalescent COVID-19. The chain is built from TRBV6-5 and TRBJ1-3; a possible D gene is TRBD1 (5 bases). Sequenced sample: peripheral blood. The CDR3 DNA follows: TGTGCCAGCAGTTTCGGGACTGCCATCTCTGGAAACACCATATATTTT. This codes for CASSFGTAISGNTIYF.